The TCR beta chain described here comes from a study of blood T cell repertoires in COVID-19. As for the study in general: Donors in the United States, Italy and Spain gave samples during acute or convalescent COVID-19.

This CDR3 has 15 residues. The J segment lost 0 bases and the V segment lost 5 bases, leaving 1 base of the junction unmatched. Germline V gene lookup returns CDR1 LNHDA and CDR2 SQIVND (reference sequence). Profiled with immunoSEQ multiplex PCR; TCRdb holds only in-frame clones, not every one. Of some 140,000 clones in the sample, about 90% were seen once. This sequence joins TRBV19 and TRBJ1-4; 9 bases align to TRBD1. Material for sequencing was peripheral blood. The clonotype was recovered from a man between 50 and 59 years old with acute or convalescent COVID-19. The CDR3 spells CASSRTGATNEKLFF. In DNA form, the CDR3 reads TGTGCCAGTAGTCGGACAGGGGCAACTAATGAAAAACTGTTTTTT.